The sample holds a few counts of the clone carrying this T cell receptor beta chain. The source of the sample is a study of human T cells and chemical hapten exposure. In the study overall: Once 0.01% DPC had been applied to the upper back by patch test, readings were taken at 6 days.

In the library, unique molecular identifiers were attached to individual cDNA molecules. TCRdb processed the RACE reads anew with MiXCR; each CDR3 protein has one entry. The sample carries 150,000 to 200,000 distinct CDR3 sequences, 28% recorded once. Time point of the sample: patch test 3, about 24 weeks after DPC sensitization. Treatment of the sample: therapeutic diphenylcyclopropenone sensitization with weekly scalp DPC. Patients had alopecia, were aged 18 to 70, and were not pregnant. Trimming left V 1 base short and J 3 bases short, with 7 bases between. Germline V gene data show CDR1 as LGHNA and CDR2 as YNFKEQ. The CDR3 covers 14 residues.

The chain recombines TRBV4-2 with TRBJ1-3; D remains ambiguous. The source material was whole blood, sampled in connection with sensitization to the hapten diphenylcyclopropenone (DPC). This TCR was recovered from a woman aged 18-29 years with alopecia areata. Some clones in this sample may be carry-over from other donors' samples. The CDR3 is CASSQATVGNTIYF. CDR3 sequence (DNA): TGTGCCAGCAGCCAAGCCACAGTTGGAAACACCATATATTTT.